One and the same sample provided the 8 T cell receptor beta chains below, sequenced in a study of breast tumors, draining lymph nodes, adjacent tissues. TCRdb recomputed calls from the multiplex PCR reads with MiXCR, one row per CDR3 protein. The sample contains about 22,000 distinct CDR3 sequences, 58% of which appear only once. Source material: breast tumor tissue. These receptors were collected from a female donor with breast cancer. Some clones in this sample may be carry-over from other donors' samples.

This sequence joins TRBV29-1 and TRBJ2-1; no firm D call. The ends were cut back, 1 base at V and 7 bases at J, with 5 bases in the middle. Germline CDR1 and CDR2: SQVTM and ANQGSEA. The CDR3 consists of 11 residues. In DNA form, the CDR3 reads TGCAGCGTTGAAGTGATGAATGAGCAGTTCTTC. Translating gives CSVEVMNEQFF.

The chain recombines TRBV2 with TRBJ1-3; the D gene is possibly TRBD1 (6 bases). Germline CDR1 SNHLY, CDR2 FYNNEI. Deletions cut 11 bases from V and 8 bases from J, with 19 bases between. The CDR3 is 13 amino acids. The CDR3 region is CAGGRISGDTIYF. The CDR3 DNA follows: TGTGCCGGAGGCCGAATTTCAGGGGACACCATATATTTT.

With respect to this clonotype: Germline and junction disagree at one end, which may indicate a read error. V usage is TRBV6-4 and J usage is TRBJ1-2; D unresolved. Germline V gene sequence: CDR1 MRHNA, CDR2 SNTAGT. The length of the CDR3 is 9 residues. DNA of the CDR3: TGTGCCAGCAGACACCGGGCCCTCTTC. Translation: CASRHRALF.

Comments on this clonotype: The junction differs from germline at one of its ends, possibly a read error. V and J are TRBV14 and TRBJ2-3, with D hard to call. This CDR3 region has 14 residues. Per germline, CDR1 SGHDN and CDR2 FVKESK. Here the CDR3 DNA reads TGTGCCAGCAGCGGTGTTTACAGCACAGATACGCAGTACTTT. Translated, it gives CASSGVYSTDTQYF.

This chain connects TRBV28 to TRBJ2-7; 7 nucleotides match TRBD2. Germline V gives CDR1 MDHEN, CDR2 SYDVKM. The CDR3 is 14 residues long. V was clipped by 5 bases and J by 2 bases; unmatched bases: 6. Here the CDR3 DNA reads TGTGCCAGCAGTAAACCGGGACTACCCTACGAGCAGTACTTC. It specifies CASSKPGLPYEQYF.

V is TRBV6-6 and J is TRBJ2-7, with TRBD1 identical over 8 bases. Germline V gives CDR1 MNHNY, CDR2 SVGAGI (reference sequence). CDR3 length equals 16 residues. The V segment lost 0 bases and the J segment 6 bases; nucleotides outside the gene matches: 10. The CDR3 here is CASSYSEGWTGREQYF. CDR3 sequence (DNA): TGTGCCAGCAGTTACTCGGAGGGGTGGACAGGGCGCGAGCAGTACTTC.

By frequency in the sample, this clonotype is medium-sized (0.01 to 0.1%). This chain uses TRBV9 with TRBJ1-2; D unresolved. CDR3 length: 14 residues. The V and J ends lost 4 bases and 6 bases respectively, with 16 bases between them. Germline lookup yields CDR1 SGDLS and CDR2 YYNGEE. The CDR3 reads CASSPWGGYDGYTF. CDR3 DNA: TGTGCCAGCAGCCCTTGGGGAGGATACGATGGCTACACCTTC. Variable domain in full (rest from reference TRBV9 and TRBJ1-2): DSGVTQTPKHLITATGQRVTLRCSPRSGDLSVYWYQQSLDQGLQFLIQYYNGEERAKGNILERFSAQQFPDLHSELNLSSLELGDSALYFCASSPWGGYDGYTFGSGTRLTVV.

The rearrangement links TRBV12-3 or TRBV12-4 to TRBJ1-6, with 10 bases fitting TRBD1. The V gene end was trimmed by 5 bases and the J gene end by 9 bases; junction bases not matched to a gene: 4. This CDR3 contains 14 residues. CDR3 sequence reads: CASSRTGGSSPLHF. The CDR3 coding sequence is TGTGCCAGCAGTCGGACAGGGGGTAGTTCACCCCTCCACTTT.